This record covers a single T cell receptor beta chain. Its antigen is undetermined. This specimen comes from a study of cytomegalovirus exposure and HLA in healthy donors. Study results and limitations: A later analysis linked a missense DCLRE1C variant to TCR beta V- and J-gene trimming.

After removal of 2 bases from V and 0 bases from J, the junction contained 4 bases not matched to a gene. Germline lookup yields CDR1 MNHNS and CDR2 SASEGT. CDR3 length equals 15 residues. The PCR was carried out with 60 Vbeta primers and 13 Jbeta primers. Generated by immunoSEQ multiplex PCR, the TCRdb table keeps only in-frame clones and is missing some. The listing contains roughly 80,000 clones. This TCR derives from a man between 50 and 59 years old in good health and CMV-seropositive. Sequenced material: PBMCs. The J gene is TRBJ2-7, the V gene TRBV6-1; 7 positions agree with TRBD2. The CDR3 here is CASSERGGSSYEQYF. The CDR3 DNA reads TGTGCCAGCAGTGAAAGGGGAGGGAGCTCCTACGAGCAGTACTTC.